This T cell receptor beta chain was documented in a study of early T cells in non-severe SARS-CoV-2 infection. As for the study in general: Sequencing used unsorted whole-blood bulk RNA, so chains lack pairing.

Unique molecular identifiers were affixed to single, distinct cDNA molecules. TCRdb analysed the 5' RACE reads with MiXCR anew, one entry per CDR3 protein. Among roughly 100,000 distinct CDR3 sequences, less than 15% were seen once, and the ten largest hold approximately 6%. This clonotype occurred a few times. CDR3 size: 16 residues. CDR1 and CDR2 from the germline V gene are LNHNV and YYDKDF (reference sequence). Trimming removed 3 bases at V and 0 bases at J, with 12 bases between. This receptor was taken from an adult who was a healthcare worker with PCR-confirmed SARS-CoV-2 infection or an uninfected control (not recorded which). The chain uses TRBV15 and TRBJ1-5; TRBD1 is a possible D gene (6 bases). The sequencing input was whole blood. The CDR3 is CATSREQGGSNQPQHF. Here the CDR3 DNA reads TGTGCCACCAGCAGGGAACAGGGTGGTAGCAATCAGCCCCAGCATTTT.